The 22 T cell receptor beta chains reported below all come from one sample, sequenced in a study of early T cells in non-severe SARS-CoV-2 infection. Each CDR3 protein gets one entry after TCRdb re-called the 5' RACE reads with MiXCR. This sample has fewer than 100,000 distinct CDR3 sequences; roughly 10% occur once, and the top ten carry 4.7%. Sequencing used whole blood. The receptors shown here come from an adult who was a healthcare worker with PCR-confirmed SARS-CoV-2 infection or an uninfected control (not recorded which).

This chain links TRBV10-2 with TRBJ2-3; 11 nucleotides agree with TRBD2. CDR3 size: 15 residues. The germline V gene encodes CDR1 WSHSY and CDR2 SAAADI. Trimming at V came to 6 bases and at J to 9 bases, leaving 11 bases not matched to a gene. CDR3 sequence reads: CASRTSGVLGETQYF. As DNA, the CDR3 is TGCGCCAGCAGGACTAGCGGGGTTTTGGGGGAGACGCAGTATTTT.

This chain uses TRBV29-1 with TRBJ1-1; unclear D gene. Trimming took 6 bases from V and 4 from J, leaving 9 bases between them. Germline loops: CDR1 SQVTM, CDR2 ANQGSEA. This CDR3 has 11 amino acids. The CDR3 sequence: CSVEVSTEAFF. For the CDR3, the DNA is TGCAGCGTCGAGGTGAGCACTGAAGCTTTCTTT.

This clonotype was counted only a few times. This chain connects TRBV7-2 to TRBJ2-7; D might be TRBD1 (6 bases). CDR1 is SGHTA, CDR2 FQGNSA, per germline. The CDR3 consists of 13 residues. V was cut by 2 bases and J by 4 bases, with 9 bases left in between. The CDR3 sequence is CASSLYRAYEQYF. Written as DNA, the CDR3 is TGTGCCAGCAGCTTATACAGGGCGTACGAGCAGTACTTC. The whole variable domain, remainder taken from reference TRBV7-2 and TRBJ2-7, is GAGVSQSPSNKVTEKGKDVELRCDPISGHTALYWYRQSLGQGLEFLIYFQGNSAPDKSGLPSDRFSAERTGGSVSTLTIQRTQQEDSAVYLCASSLYRAYEQYFGPGTRLTVT.

The V call is TRBV7-2, the J call TRBJ2-5, with 8 bases aligning to TRBD1. This CDR3 has 13 residues. Trimming cost V 3 bases and J 4 bases; bases outside gene matches: 1. The germline gives CDR1 SGHTA, CDR2 FQGNSA. The CDR3 reads CASSFDRGETQYF. CDR3 bases: TGTGCCAGCAGCTTCGACAGGGGAGAGACCCAGTACTTC.

This clonotype was observed a few times. As DNA, the CDR3 is TGTGCCAGCAGTTTCGGGAGGGCTGAAGCTTTCTTT. As protein: CASSFGRAEAFF. The V and J genes are TRBV12-3 or TRBV12-4 and TRBJ1-1, with D unclear. This CDR3 spans 12 amino acids. The V and J ends lost 3 bases and 6 bases respectively, with 8 bases between them.

In this sample, this clonotype turned up once. CDR3 in amino acids: CASRPRQTLNRAFF. As DNA, the CDR3 is TGTGCCAGCAGACCCCGACAGACCCTCAACCGGGCTTTCTTT. This sequence joins TRBV6-2 or TRBV6-3 and TRBJ1-1; D possibly corresponds to TRBD1 (5 bases). The CDR3 is 14 residues long. Deletions cut 6 bases from V and 11 bases from J, with 22 bases between. Looked up from germline, CDR1 is MNHEY and CDR2 is SVGEGT.

The table lists this clonotype with a few counts. V usage is TRBV7-2 and J usage is TRBJ2-4, with 10 bases fitting TRBD1. CDR1 and CDR2 (germline): SGHTA, FQGNSA. The CDR3 runs to 13 residues. The J segment lost 11 bases and the V segment lost 2 bases, leaving 3 bases of the junction unmatched. The CDR3 nucleotides read TGTGCCAGCAGCTTAAGTGGGACAGGGGTTCAGTACTTC. Amino acids: CASSLSGTGVQYF.

This clonotype was picked up a small number of times. CDR3 amino acids: CASSLEGSFGTDTQYF. In nucleotides, the CDR3 is TGTGCCAGCAGCTTAGAGGGTAGTTTTGGCACAGATACGCAGTATTTT. This chain uses TRBV7-9 with TRBJ2-3, with D unresolved. Germline CDR1 is SEHNR and CDR2 is FQNEAQ (reference sequence). The CDR3 is 16 residues long. Between the trimmed V and J ends, which lost 1 base and 1 base, there was a span of 12 bases.

This chain links TRBV29-1 with TRBJ1-2, with D maybe TRBD1 (5 bases). The CDR3 totals 11 residues. The germline V and J ends were trimmed by 5 bases and 8 bases, with 12 bases remaining between them. Germline assignment: CDR1 SQVTM and CDR2 ANQGSEA. The CDR3 protein is CSVQKGDGYTF. CDR3 DNA sequence: TGCAGCGTTCAGAAAGGGGACGGCTACACCTTC.

The chain recombines TRBV9 with TRBJ1-5; D is uncertain. The CDR3 is 14 residues long. CDR1 and CDR2 (germline): SGDLS, YYNGEE. V lost 4 bases and J 3 bases, leaving 11 bases between the germline ends. The CDR3: CASSQWGNNQPQHF. The CDR3 DNA follows: TGTGCCAGCAGCCAGTGGGGTAACAATCAGCCCCAGCATTTT.

This chain links TRBV18 with TRBJ2-5; 11 bases line up with TRBD1. The CDR3 has 16 residues. Per germline, CDR1 KGHSH and CDR2 LQKENI. After removal of 2 bases from V and 3 bases from J, the junction contained 5 bases not matched to a gene. This CDR3 is CASSPLRTGGEETQYF. The CDR3 coding sequence is TGTGCCAGCTCACCATTGCGGACAGGGGGCGAAGAGACCCAGTACTTC.

This clonotype was found many times. The chain combines TRBV19 with TRBJ1-5, with 8 bases fitting TRBD1. Germline CDR1 is LNHDA and CDR2 is SQIVND (reference sequence). The CDR3 covers 14 residues. V was clipped by 3 bases and J by 3 bases; unmatched bases: 1. The CDR3 reads CASSMDRDNQPQHF. The CDR3 nucleotides are TGTGCCAGTAGTATGGACAGGGACAATCAGCCCCAGCATTTT.

This clonotype was seen many times. The V call is TRBV20-1, the J call TRBJ1-1; D might be TRBD1 (5 bases). Germline CDR1 and CDR2: DFQATT and SNEGSKA (reference sequence). Trimming left V 3 bases short and J 0 bases short, with 14 bases between. The CDR3 consists of 15 residues. Written as DNA, the CDR3 is TGCAGTGCTAGGGCCGCAAGGGGAATGAACACTGAAGCTTTCTTT. This sequence encodes CSARAARGMNTEAFF.

This clonotype was seen at least ten times. The V call is TRBV5-4, the J call TRBJ2-7; 8 bases line up with TRBD1. Germline CDR1 is SGHNT and CDR2 is YYREEE (reference sequence). Trimming removed 4 bases from V and 2 bases from J; junction bases left unmatched: 5. The CDR3 runs 14 residues. CDR3 amino acids: CASSKTGVTYEQYF. The CDR3 DNA is TGTGCCAGCAGCAAGACAGGGGTAACCTACGAGCAGTACTTC. The full variable domain, completed using reference TRBV5-4 and TRBJ2-7, is ETGVTQSPTHLIKTRGQQVTLRCSSQSGHNTVSWYQQALGQGPQFIFQYYREEENGRGNFPPRFSGLQFPNYSSELNVNALELDDSALYLCASSKTGVTYEQYFGPGTRLTVT.

The chain employs TRBV11-2 and TRBJ2-5, with TRBD2 as a possible D gene (6 bases). The length of the CDR3 is 14 residues. The V and J ends lost 1 base and 5 bases respectively, with 11 bases between them. Germline V CDR1 and CDR2: SGHAT, FQNNGV. CDR3 nucleotides: TGTGCCAGCAGCTTAGGGCCACGGGGGGAGACCCAGTACTTC. This encodes CASSLGPRGETQYF.

This clonotype was picked up a small number of times. V is TRBV7-9 and J is TRBJ1-1; the D gene is possibly TRBD1 (5 bases). The CDR3 has 15 amino acids. Germline CDR1 SEHNR, CDR2 FQNEAQ (reference sequence). Trimming removed 3 bases at V and 8 bases at J, with 19 bases between. In DNA form, the CDR3 reads TGTGCCAGCAGCTTGTCCATGACGGGGCGGGAGGAAGCTTTCTTT. As protein: CASSLSMTGREEAFF.

The V call is TRBV7-6, the J call TRBJ2-5; TRBD1 might be the D (5 bases). This CDR3 contains 15 residues. In germline, CDR1 is SGHVS, CDR2 FNYEAQ. V was clipped by 5 bases and J by 5 bases, with 18 bases between them. DNA for the CDR3: TGTGCCAGCAGCCCCAGGAGCCCCTCAGGGGAGACCCAGTACTTC. Amino acid sequence: CASSPRSPSGETQYF.

CDR3 sequence (DNA): TGCAGCGTTGGGTCGAACACTGAAGCTTTCTTT. This translates into CSVGSNTEAFF. This rearrangement joins TRBV29-1 to TRBJ1-1; D is ambiguous. The CDR3 length is 11 residues. Trimming cost V 4 bases and J 1 base, with 4 bases left between them. From germline, CDR1 is SQVTM and CDR2 ANQGSEA.

This clonotype was seen many times. The chain uses TRBV6-6 and TRBJ2-7; tentatively, D is TRBD1 (6 bases). The germline V gene has CDR1 MNHNY and CDR2 SVGAGI (reference sequence). This CDR3 spans 13 amino acids. The V end was cut by 3 bases, the J end by 6 bases, with 12 bases between. CDR3 sequence reads: CASSYQGRSEQYF. The CDR3 DNA reads as TGTGCCAGCAGTTATCAGGGGCGTAGCGAGCAGTACTTC.

The sample holds a few counts of this clonotype. The chain is built from TRBV5-1 and TRBJ2-7; 8 nucleotides agree with TRBD1. Germline lookup yields CDR1 SGHRS and CDR2 YFSETQ. Trimming at V came to 0 bases and at J to 2 bases, leaving 1 base not matched to a gene. The CDR3 runs 14 residues. The CDR3 DNA sequence: TGCGCCAGCAGCTTGGGGACAGGGACCTACGAGCAGTACTTC. Its protein product is CASSLGTGTYEQYF. The whole variable domain, remainder taken from reference TRBV5-1 and TRBJ2-7, is KAGVTQTPRYLIKTRGQQVTLSCSPISGHRSVSWYQQTPGQGLQFLFEYFSETQRNKGNFPGRFSGRQFSNSRSEMNVSTLELGDSALYLCASSLGTGTYEQYFGPGTRLTVT.

This clonotype came up a few times. The chain joins TRBV6-6 to TRBJ2-2; D possibly uses TRBD1 or TRBD2 (5 bases each). The CDR3 runs 13 residues. Trimming removed 2 bases at V and 7 bases at J, with 8 bases between. The germline gives CDR1 MNHNY, CDR2 SVGAGI (reference sequence). Written as DNA, the CDR3 is TGTGCCAGCAGTTACGAGGGGCGCGGGGAGCTGTTTTTT. The encoded protein is CASSYEGRGELFF.

The chain links TRBV19 to TRBJ2-7; D is perhaps TRBD2 (7 bases). The germline CDR1 and CDR2 sequences are LNHDA and SQIVND (reference sequence). Trimming took 9 bases from V and 0 from J, leaving 18 bases between them. The CDR3 runs to 15 residues. CDR3 sequence (DNA): TGTGCCAGCACCCGGGGACGGGGGGCCTCCTACGAGCAGTACTTC. Amino acid sequence: CASTRGRGASYEQYF. The full variable domain, its missing parts supplied by reference TRBV19 and TRBJ2-7, is DGGITQSPKYLFRKEGQNVTLSCEQNLNHDAMYWYRQDPGQGLRLIYYSQIVNDFQKGDIAEGYSVSREKKESFPLTVTSAQKNPTAFYLCASTRGRGASYEQYFGPGTRLTVT.